What follows are 10 T cell receptor beta chains derived from one specimen sequenced in a study of blood T cell repertoires in COVID-19. Sequencing was performed with immunoSEQ multiplex PCR; in TCRdb, only in-frame clones are kept and a portion is missing. The sample holds 200,000 to 250,000 clones, around 80% seen once. Sample: peripheral blood. The source of these receptors is a young woman with acute or convalescent COVID-19.

This chain connects TRBV18 to TRBJ1-5; 10 nucleotides match TRBD1. The CDR3 totals 18 residues. V lost 6 bases, J lost 3 bases, and 14 bases stayed unmatched. The germline CDR1 and CDR2 sequences are KGHSH and LQKENI. The CDR3 region is CASSRNMGGTGDNQPQHF. CDR3 DNA: TGTGCCAGCTCCAGGAACATGGGCGGGACAGGGGACAATCAGCCCCAGCATTTT.

V and J are TRBV11-2 and TRBJ1-4; D is ambiguous. The V gene's germline CDR1 is SGHAT and CDR2 FQNNGV. Trimming removed 1 base from V and 3 bases from J, with 6 bases in between. CDR3 length: 14 amino acids. Here the CDR3 DNA reads TGTGCCAGCAGCTTAGTTTCCGCTAATGAAAAACTGTTTTTT. It encodes CASSLVSANEKLFF.

With regard to this clone: A much more abundant neighbour one base away suggests this may be a read error. This rearrangement joins TRBV5-4 to TRBJ2-5; D unresolved. The CDR3 totals 12 residues. V was clipped by 2 bases and J by 2 bases, with 4 bases between them. Germline CDR1 is SGHNT and CDR2 is YYREEE (reference sequence). Here the CDR3 reads CASSLSQETQYF. CDR3 coding DNA: TGTGCCAGCAGCTTATCGCAAGAGACCCAGTACTTC. Combining the CDR3 with reference TRBV5-4 and TRBJ2-5 gives the whole variable domain ETGVTQSPTHLIKTRGQQVTLRCSSQSGHNTVSWYQQALGQGPQFIFQYYREEENGRGNFPPRFSGLQFPNYSSELNVNALELDDSALYLCASSLSQETQYFGPGTRLLVL.

The chain employs TRBV4-3 and TRBJ2-1; TRBD2 matches 7 bases. This CDR3 comprises 15 residues. Per the germline V gene, CDR1 is LGHNA and CDR2 is YSLEER. V shed 3 bases, J shed 6 bases, and the junction held 8 bases outside the gene matches. In DNA, the CDR3 is TGCGCCAGCAGCCAGCTTACTAGCGCCCCCAATGAGCAGTTCTTC. Its protein is CASSQLTSAPNEQFF.

This clone was found once. The J gene is TRBJ1-2, the V gene TRBV18; 8 positions match TRBD1. Per germline, CDR1 KGHSH and CDR2 LQKENI. With V trimmed by 0 bases and J by 0 bases, 15 bases remained unmatched. The CDR3 is 20 amino acids. CDR3 bases: TGTGCCAGCTCACCACCGGATAGGACAGGGTTTAGACCTCCTAACTATGGCTACACCTTC. Amino acid sequence: CASSPPDRTGFRPPNYGYTF.

This clone was observed a few times. The V gene is TRBV5-6, the J gene TRBJ2-6; TRBD1 matches 9 bases. The CDR3 is made up of 17 amino acids. V shed 2 bases and J 3 bases; nucleotides not matched to a gene: 6. From germline, CDR1 is SGHDT and CDR2 YYEEEE. For the CDR3, the DNA is TGTGCCAGCAGCTTAACAGGGGGCAAGGTTGGGGCCAACGTCCTGACTTTC. Residues: CASSLTGGKVGANVLTF.

The chain has TRBV2 and TRBJ2-7; D might be TRBD2 (6 bases). Germline loops: CDR1 SNHLY, CDR2 FYNNEI. Deletions cut 6 bases from V and 3 bases from J, with 15 bases between. This CDR3 has 14 residues. The CDR3: CASSADWRDYEQYF. CDR3 DNA: TGTGCCAGCAGCGCGGACTGGAGGGACTACGAGCAGTACTTC.

This clone was seen once. For the CDR3, the DNA is TGTGCCAGCTCACTCGGGACTAATGAAAAACTGTTTTTT. Encoded protein: CASSLGTNEKLFF. The chain employs TRBV18 and TRBJ1-4; D not certain. Germline V lookup: CDR1 KGHSH, CDR2 LQKENI. V was pared by 4 bases and J by 2 bases, with 5 bases between. CDR3 length: 13 amino acids.

The rearrangement links TRBV4-1 to TRBJ2-7; tentatively, D is TRBD2 (6 bases). The CDR3 has 14 amino acids. V lost 1 base, J lost 4 bases, and 11 bases lay in between. Germline V gene lookup returns CDR1 MGHRA and CDR2 YSYEKL. CDR3 residues: CASSQGEAQYEQYF. The CDR3 DNA follows: TGCGCCAGCAGCCAAGGGGAGGCCCAATACGAGCAGTACTTC.

The chain employs TRBV16 and TRBJ2-5, with a possible D match to TRBD2 (5 bases). CDR3 length: 15 amino acids. V lost 2 bases and J lost 5, with 15 bases in between. Germline V gene lookup returns CDR1 KGHSY and CDR2 FQNENV. The CDR3 is CASSQVSGMGETQYF. The CDR3 bases are TGTGCCAGCAGCCAAGTCTCCGGGATGGGGGAGACCCAGTACTTC.